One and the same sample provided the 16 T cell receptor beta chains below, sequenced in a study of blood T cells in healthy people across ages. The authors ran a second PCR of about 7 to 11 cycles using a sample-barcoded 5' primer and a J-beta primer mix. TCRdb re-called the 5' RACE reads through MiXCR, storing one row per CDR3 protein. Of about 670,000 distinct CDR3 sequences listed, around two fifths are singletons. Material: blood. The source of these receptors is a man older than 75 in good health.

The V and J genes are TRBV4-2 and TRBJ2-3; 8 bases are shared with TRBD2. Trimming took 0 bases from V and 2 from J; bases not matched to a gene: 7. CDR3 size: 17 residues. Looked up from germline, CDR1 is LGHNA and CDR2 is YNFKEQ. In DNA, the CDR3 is TGTGCCAGCAGCCAAGAGTATTCGGGAGGGCTCACAGATACGCAGTATTTT. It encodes CASSQEYSGGLTDTQYF.

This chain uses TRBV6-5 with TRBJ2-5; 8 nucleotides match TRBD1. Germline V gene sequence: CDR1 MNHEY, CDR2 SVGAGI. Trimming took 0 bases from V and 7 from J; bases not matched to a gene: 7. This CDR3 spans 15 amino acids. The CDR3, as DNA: TGTGCCAGCAGTTACTCGAACAGGGGGTATGTGACCCAGTACTTC. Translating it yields CASSYSNRGYVTQYF.

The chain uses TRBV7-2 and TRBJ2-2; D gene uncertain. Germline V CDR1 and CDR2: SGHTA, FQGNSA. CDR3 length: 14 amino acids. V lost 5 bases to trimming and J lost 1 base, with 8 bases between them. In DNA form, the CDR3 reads TGTGCCAGCAGCAAAAACAGGAACACCGGGGAGCTGTTTTTT. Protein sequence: CASSKNRNTGELFF.

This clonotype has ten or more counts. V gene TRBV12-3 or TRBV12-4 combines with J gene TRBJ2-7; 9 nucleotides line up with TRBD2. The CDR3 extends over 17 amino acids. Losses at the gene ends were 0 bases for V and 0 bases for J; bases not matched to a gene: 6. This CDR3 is CASSLASGGSGSYEQYF. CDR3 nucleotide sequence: TGTGCCAGCAGTTTAGCTAGCGGGGGTTCGGGCTCCTACGAGCAGTACTTC.

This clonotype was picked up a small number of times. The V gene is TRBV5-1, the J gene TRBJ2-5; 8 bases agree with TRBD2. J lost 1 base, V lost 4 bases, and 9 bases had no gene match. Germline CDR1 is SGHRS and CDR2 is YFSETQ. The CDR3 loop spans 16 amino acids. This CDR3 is CASSPYSAGVQETQYF. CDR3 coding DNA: TGCGCCAGCAGCCCATACTCAGCGGGAGTCCAAGAGACCCAGTACTTC.

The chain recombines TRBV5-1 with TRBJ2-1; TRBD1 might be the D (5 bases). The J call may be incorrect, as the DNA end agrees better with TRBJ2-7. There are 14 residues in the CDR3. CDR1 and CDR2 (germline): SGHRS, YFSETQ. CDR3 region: CASSLEGRVAEQYF. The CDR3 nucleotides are TGCGCCAGCAGCTTGGAAGGCAGGGTGGCCGAGCAGTACTTC.

This CDR3 reads CASSLPTGGQETQYF. Written as DNA, the CDR3 is TGTGCCAGCAGCTTACCCACAGGGGGGCAGGAGACCCAGTACTTC. The rearrangement joins TRBV7-2 to TRBJ2-5; TRBD1 agrees at 8 bases. CDR1 is SGHTA, CDR2 FQGNSA, per germline. CDR3 length: 15 residues. The V and J ends lost 2 bases and 5 bases, in that order; junction bases with no gene match: 7.

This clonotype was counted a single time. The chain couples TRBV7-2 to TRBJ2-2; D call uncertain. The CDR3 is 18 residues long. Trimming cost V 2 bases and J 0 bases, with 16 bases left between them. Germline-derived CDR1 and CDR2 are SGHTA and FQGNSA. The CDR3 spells CASSLRKGAGPNTGELFF. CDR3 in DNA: TGTGCCAGCAGCTTAAGGAAGGGCGCAGGACCGAACACCGGGGAGCTGTTTTTT.

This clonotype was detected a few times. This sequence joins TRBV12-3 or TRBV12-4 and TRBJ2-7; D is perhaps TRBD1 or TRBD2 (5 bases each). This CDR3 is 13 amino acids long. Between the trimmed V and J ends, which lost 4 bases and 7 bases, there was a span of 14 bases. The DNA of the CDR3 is TGTGCCAGCAGTTGGGGACCCCAGGTAGAGCAGTACTTC. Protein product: CASSWGPQVEQYF.

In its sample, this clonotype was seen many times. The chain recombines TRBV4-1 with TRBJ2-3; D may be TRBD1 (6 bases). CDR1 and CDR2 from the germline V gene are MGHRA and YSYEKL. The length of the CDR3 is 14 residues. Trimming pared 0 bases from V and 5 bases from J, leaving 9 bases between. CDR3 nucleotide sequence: TGCGCCAGCAGCCAAGAACAGGGCGTAGATACGCAGTATTTT. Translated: CASSQEQGVDTQYF.

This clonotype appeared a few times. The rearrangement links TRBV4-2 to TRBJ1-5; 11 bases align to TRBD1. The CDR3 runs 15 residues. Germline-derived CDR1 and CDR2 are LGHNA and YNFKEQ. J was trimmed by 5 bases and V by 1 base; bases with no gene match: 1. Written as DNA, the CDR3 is TGTGCCAGCAGCCAAGGGACAGGGGGCTATCAGCCCCAGCATTTT. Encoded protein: CASSQGTGGYQPQHF.

CDR3 in DNA: TGTGCCAGCAGCGTAAGCGGGACTGAATATGGCTACACCTTC. Encoded protein: CASSVSGTEYGYTF. The rearrangement links TRBV7-9 to TRBJ1-2; D may be TRBD1 (5 bases). In germline, CDR1 is SEHNR, CDR2 FQNEAQ (reference sequence). The CDR3 loop spans 14 amino acids. Trimming cost V 5 bases and J 5 bases, with 15 bases left between them.

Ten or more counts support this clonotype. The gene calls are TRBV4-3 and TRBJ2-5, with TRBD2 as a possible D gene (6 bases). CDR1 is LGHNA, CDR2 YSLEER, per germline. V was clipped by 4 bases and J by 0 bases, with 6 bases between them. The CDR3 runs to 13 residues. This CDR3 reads CASSRGNQETQYF. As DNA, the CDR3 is TGCGCCAGCAGCCGCGGGAACCAAGAGACCCAGTACTTC.

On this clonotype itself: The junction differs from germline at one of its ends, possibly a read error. The DNA of the CDR3 is TGTGCCAGCAGCCAAGAAGCTTTGGGGACCCAGTACTTT. This sequence encodes CASSQEALGTQYF. J is TRBJ2-5 and V is TRBV3-1, with D possibly being TRBD1 or TRBD2 (5 bases each). This CDR3 has 13 residues. The germline gives CDR1 LGHDT, CDR2 YNNKEL (reference sequence).

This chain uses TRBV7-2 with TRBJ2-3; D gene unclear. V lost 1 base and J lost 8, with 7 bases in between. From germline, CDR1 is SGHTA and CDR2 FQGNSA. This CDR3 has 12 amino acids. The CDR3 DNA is TGTGCCAGCAGCTTAGACCTGGGTACGCAGTATTTT. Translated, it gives CASSLDLGTQYF.

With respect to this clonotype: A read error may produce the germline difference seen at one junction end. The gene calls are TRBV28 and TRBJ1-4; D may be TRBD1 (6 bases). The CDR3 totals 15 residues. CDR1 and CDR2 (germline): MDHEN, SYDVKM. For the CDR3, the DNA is TGTGCCAGCATTTTAAAGGGGGGAACTAATGAAAAACTGTTTTTT. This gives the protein CASILKGGTNEKLFF.